The rows below give T cell receptor beta chains drawn from one sample of a study of T cell responses to AZD1222 COVID-19 vaccine. Profiled with immunoSEQ multiplex PCR; TCRdb holds only in-frame clones, not every one. The sample holds fewer than 200,000 clones, 85% to 95% seen once. Sequences were derived from peripheral blood, sampled on day 0 of AZD1222 vaccination. These TCRs come from an adult in good health. Each CDR3 is given with its conserved first and last residue. Fields, in order: CDR3 DNA, CDR3 protein, V gene, J gene, D gene, clone size. The D gene is left open where the match is weak. Clone size, where shown, is once, few, many, or a class for clones that have expanded.

cdr3_nt: TGCGCCAGCAGTCCGGGCCTCGCGCCGCCTGAAGCTTTCTTT
cdr3_aa: CASSPGLAPPEAFF
v_call: TRBV5-1
j_call: TRBJ1-1
d_call: NA
clone_size: NA

cdr3_nt: TGTGCCACCAGTGATTTGGATAGCAATCAGCCCCAGCATTTT
cdr3_aa: CATSDLDSNQPQHF
v_call: TRBV24-1
j_call: TRBJ1-5
d_call: NA
clone_size: once

cdr3_nt: TGTGCCAGCAGCCGGACTAGCGAGAACACCGGGGAGCTGTTTTTT
cdr3_aa: CASSRTSENTGELFF
v_call: TRBV5-4
j_call: TRBJ2-2
d_call: TRBD2
clone_size: once

cdr3_nt: TGTGCCAGCAGCTTATCGGACAAGCAGCCCCAGCATTTT
cdr3_aa: CASSLSDKQPQHF
v_call: TRBV7-9
j_call: TRBJ1-5
d_call: NA
clone_size: NA

cdr3_nt: TGTGCCAGCAGCACGACCCCGTGGACTGAAGCTTTCTTT
cdr3_aa: CASSTTPWTEAFF
v_call: TRBV6-5
j_call: TRBJ1-1
d_call: NA
clone_size: NA

cdr3_nt: TGTGCCAGCAGCTACTCATTGAACACTGAAGCTTTCTTT
cdr3_aa: CASSYSLNTEAFF
v_call: TRBV7-2
j_call: TRBJ1-1
d_call: NA
clone_size: NA

cdr3_nt: TGTGCCAGTCTGGTTCTTGGAGTAGAGTCCCCGAACACCGGGGAGCTGTTTTTT
cdr3_aa: CASLVLGVESPNTGELFF
v_call: TRBV19
j_call: TRBJ2-2
d_call: NA
clone_size: NA

cdr3_nt: TGTGCCTCAACCGTCCGGGACACCTATGGCTACACCTTC
cdr3_aa: CASTVRDTYGYTF
v_call: TRBV30
j_call: TRBJ1-2
d_call: NA
clone_size: NA

cdr3_nt: TGCGCCAGCGGACTACCGGGACAGGACATTCAGTACTTC
cdr3_aa: CASGLPGQDIQYF
v_call: TRBV10-1
j_call: TRBJ2-4
d_call: TRBD1
clone_size: NA

cdr3_nt: TGTGCCAGCAGCCATGGCACTGAAGCTTTCTTT
cdr3_aa: CASSHGTEAFF
v_call: TRBV3-1/TRBV3-2
j_call: TRBJ1-1
d_call: NA
clone_size: NA

cdr3_nt: TGCGCCAGCAGCTTGGAATCGAACACTGAAGCTTTCTTT
cdr3_aa: CASSLESNTEAFF
v_call: TRBV5-1
j_call: TRBJ1-1
d_call: NA
clone_size: once

cdr3_nt: TGTGCCTGGAGTGGGCAGGCGAACACTGAAGCTTTCTTT
cdr3_aa: CAWSGQANTEAFF
v_call: TRBV30
j_call: TRBJ1-1
d_call: NA
clone_size: NA

cdr3_nt: TGTGCCAGCAGCTTAGGACGGGTGCCGGGGGCCGGGGAGCTGTTTTTT
cdr3_aa: CASSLGRVPGAGELFF
v_call: TRBV7-9
j_call: TRBJ2-2
d_call: NA
clone_size: once

cdr3_nt: TGTGCCAGCAGCTTAGAGACAGGGCGTAATGAAAAACTGTTTTTT
cdr3_aa: CASSLETGRNEKLFF
v_call: TRBV7-9
j_call: TRBJ1-4
d_call: TRBD1
clone_size: NA

cdr3_nt: TGTGCCAGCAGTCCACTATGGACCAGGGAGCAGTACTTC
cdr3_aa: CASSPLWTREQYF
v_call: TRBV12-3/TRBV12-4
j_call: TRBJ2-7
d_call: NA
clone_size: NA

cdr3_nt: TGTGCCAGCAGCCCCAGGGGGGTTGGGTTAGGCACAGATACGCAGTATTTT
cdr3_aa: CASSPRGVGLGTDTQYF
v_call: TRBV9
j_call: TRBJ2-3
d_call: NA
clone_size: NA

cdr3_nt: TGTGCCAGCAGCTTAGTGCAGGGCGAGACCCAGTACTTC
cdr3_aa: CASSLVQGETQYF
v_call: TRBV7-9
j_call: TRBJ2-5
d_call: NA
clone_size: NA

cdr3_nt: TGCGCCAGCAGCCCAGTCGTAGGGGGTACTGAAGCTTTCTTT
cdr3_aa: CASSPVVGGTEAFF
v_call: TRBV4-1
j_call: TRBJ1-1
d_call: NA
clone_size: NA

cdr3_nt: TGTGCCAGCAGTGTATCACTTCAAGAGACCCAGTACTTC
cdr3_aa: CASSVSLQETQYF
v_call: TRBV25-1
j_call: TRBJ2-5
d_call: NA
clone_size: NA

cdr3_nt: TGTGCCAGCAGCCAAGAAGGACTCCTCAATGAGCAGTTCTTC
cdr3_aa: CASSQEGLLNEQFF
v_call: TRBV4-2
j_call: TRBJ2-1
d_call: NA
clone_size: NA

cdr3_nt: TGTGCCAGCCAGTACCCTAGCGGGGTAACCTACGAGCAGTACTTC
cdr3_aa: CASQYPSGVTYEQYF
v_call: TRBV2
j_call: TRBJ2-7
d_call: TRBD2
clone_size: few

cdr3_nt: TGTGCCAGCAGTTACGGGGGGGTTTCGTATGGCTACACCTTC
cdr3_aa: CASSYGGVSYGYTF
v_call: TRBV6-5
j_call: TRBJ1-2
d_call: NA
clone_size: NA

cdr3_nt: TGCGCCAGCAGGGACCTAGCGGGAGGGGATTCCTACGAGCAGTACTTC
cdr3_aa: CASRDLAGGDSYEQYF
v_call: TRBV5-1
j_call: TRBJ2-7
d_call: TRBD2
clone_size: NA

cdr3_nt: TGTGCCACCTCCGAGAACACCGGGGAGCTGTTTTTT
cdr3_aa: CATSENTGELFF
v_call: TRBV24-1
j_call: TRBJ2-2
d_call: NA
clone_size: NA

cdr3_nt: TGTGCCAGTAGTACCCGGGTACAGGGGAACACTGAAGCTTTCTTT
cdr3_aa: CASSTRVQGNTEAFF
v_call: TRBV19
j_call: TRBJ1-1
d_call: NA
clone_size: NA

cdr3_nt: TGTGCCAGCAGTTTTACGGAAAACTACACCTTC
cdr3_aa: CASSFTENYTF
v_call: TRBV12-3/TRBV12-4
j_call: TRBJ1-2
d_call: NA
clone_size: once